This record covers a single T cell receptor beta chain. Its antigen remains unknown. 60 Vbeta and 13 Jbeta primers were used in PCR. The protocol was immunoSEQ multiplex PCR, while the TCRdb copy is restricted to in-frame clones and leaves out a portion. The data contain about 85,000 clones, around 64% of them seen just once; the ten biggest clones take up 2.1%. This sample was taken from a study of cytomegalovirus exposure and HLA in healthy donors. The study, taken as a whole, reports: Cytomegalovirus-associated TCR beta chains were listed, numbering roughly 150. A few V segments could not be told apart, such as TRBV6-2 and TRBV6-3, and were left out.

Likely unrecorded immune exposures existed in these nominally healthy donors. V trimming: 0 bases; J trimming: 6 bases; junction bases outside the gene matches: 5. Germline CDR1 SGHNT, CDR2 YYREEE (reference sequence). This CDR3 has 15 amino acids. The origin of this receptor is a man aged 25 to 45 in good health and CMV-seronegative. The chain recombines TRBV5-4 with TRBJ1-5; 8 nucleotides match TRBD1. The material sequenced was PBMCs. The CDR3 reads CASSLGQGIGQPQHF. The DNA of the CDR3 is TGTGCCAGCAGCTTGGGACAGGGGATAGGTCAGCCCCAGCATTTT.